The 16 T cell receptor beta chains given below trace back to one sample, sequenced in a study of cytomegalovirus exposure and HLA in healthy donors. PCR amplification relied on 60 Vbeta primers (plus 13 Jbeta primers). Method: immunoSEQ multiplex PCR; TCRdb's copy keeps in-frame clones and lacks some. The repertoire holds 130,000 to 150,000 clones, with roughly 66% as singletons. Material for sequencing was PBMCs. All receptors come from a woman under 30 in good health and CMV-seronegative.

The chain recombines TRBV30 with TRBJ1-1, with D maybe TRBD1 (6 bases). Deletions cut 1 base from V and 1 base from J, with 13 bases between. CDR1 and CDR2 from the germline V gene are GTSNPN and SVGIG (reference sequence). The CDR3 has 15 amino acids. Here the CDR3 reads CAWSGEGGANTEAFF. The CDR3, as DNA: TGTGCCTGGAGTGGGGAAGGGGGGGCGAACACTGAAGCTTTCTTT.

V and J are TRBV29-1 and TRBJ2-1, with D perhaps TRBD2 (5 bases). Germline CDR1 is SQVTM and CDR2 is ANQGSEA. The CDR3 extends over 15 amino acids. V was pared by 4 bases and J by 3 bases, with 16 bases between. Here the CDR3 DNA reads TGCAGCGTTGTTGTGGGAGTTAAGGTCTACAATGAGCAGTTCTTC. Translation: CSVVVGVKVYNEQFF.

This chain uses TRBV6-5 with TRBJ1-4, with TRBD1 matching 9 bases. J gave up 4 bases and V 2 bases, and 2 bases lay outside the gene matches. Germline CDR1 is MNHEY and CDR2 is SVGAGI. This CDR3 region has 15 residues. The CDR3, as DNA: TGTGCCAGCAGTTACCAGGGACAGGGTAATGAAAAACTGTTTTTT. Translated: CASSYQGQGNEKLFF.

V gene TRBV9 combines with J gene TRBJ2-1; the D gene is possibly TRBD1 (5 bases). This CDR3 is 18 amino acids long. CDR1 SGDLS and CDR2 YYNGEE come from the germline V gene. The germline V and J ends were trimmed by 0 bases and 10 bases, with 26 bases remaining between them. CDR3 loop: CASSVGTTGPARQWEQFF. The DNA of the CDR3 is TGTGCCAGCAGCGTAGGGACAACCGGGCCGGCTAGACAATGGGAGCAGTTCTTC.

The V gene is TRBV10-3, the J gene TRBJ1-1; D is perhaps TRBD1 (5 bases). CDR3 length: 14 amino acids. Germline CDR1 ENHRY, CDR2 SYGVKD. Trimming removed 2 bases from V and 11 bases from J, with 18 bases in between. The CDR3 sequence: CAISEVGAGPLAFF. The DNA of the CDR3 is TGTGCCATCAGTGAGGTCGGGGCGGGGCCTTTGGCTTTCTTT.

This clone was picked up a small number of times. The chain links TRBV4-1 to TRBJ1-4, with D possibly matching TRBD1 (5 bases). CDR3 length: 13 amino acids. The V gene's germline CDR1 is MGHRA and CDR2 YSYEKL. Trimming removed 3 bases at V and 8 bases at J, with 10 bases between. The CDR3 reads CASSQGGREKLFF. CDR3 sequence (DNA): TGCGCCAGCAGCCAGGGGGGGAGGGAAAAACTGTTTTTT.

This clone was observed a few times. The chain combines TRBV10-3 with TRBJ1-2; 8 bases match TRBD1. Unmatched junction bases numbered 6, after V lost 9 bases and J lost 0 bases. Germline CDR1 ENHRY, CDR2 SYGVKD. This CDR3 is 14 amino acids long. Here the CDR3 DNA reads TGTGCCATAGGACAGGGCCTAGCTAACTATGGCTACACCTTC. This codes for CAIGQGLANYGYTF.

The chain employs TRBV28 and TRBJ2-1; 7 bases fit TRBD1. In germline, CDR1 is MDHEN, CDR2 SYDVKM. V dropped 5 bases and J dropped 6; count of bases not matched to a gene: 13. The CDR3 runs to 16 residues. CDR3 in DNA: TGTGCCAGCAGTCAGGAACAGGGGCCGCCGGTCAATGAGCAGTTCTTC. Translated: CASSQEQGPPVNEQFF.

This clone was seen once. The chain links TRBV6-6 to TRBJ2-5; 8 positions match TRBD1. The CDR3 spans 14 residues. CDR1 is MNHNY and CDR2 is SVGAGI in the germline V gene (reference sequence). Trimming at V came to 6 bases and at J to 5 bases, leaving 8 bases not matched to a gene. CDR3 DNA: TGTGCCAGCAGGGGAACAGGGGGTGGGGAGACCCAGTACTTC. It is translated as CASRGTGGGETQYF.

This chain links TRBV7-8 with TRBJ2-1; TRBD1 matches at 7 bases. The CDR3 is 16 residues long. CDR1 is SGHVS, CDR2 FQNEAQ, per germline. Unmatched junction bases numbered 9, after V lost 5 bases and J lost 2 bases. CDR3 DNA sequence: TGTGCCAGCAGCCCACTGACAGGGTGGACCTACAATGAGCAGTTCTTC. As protein: CASSPLTGWTYNEQFF.

The chain links TRBV7-8 to TRBJ2-7; TRBD1 might be the D (5 bases). Germline-derived CDR1 and CDR2 are SGHVS and FQNEAQ. The CDR3 totals 16 residues. With 2 bases removed from V and 2 bases from J, the gap between germline ends came to 16 bases. The CDR3 spells CASSLLVGQGAYEQYF. CDR3 DNA sequence: TGTGCCAGCAGCTTATTAGTCGGACAAGGGGCCTACGAGCAGTACTTC.

The chain is built from TRBV30 and TRBJ1-4; no definite D call. Germline V CDR1 and CDR2: GTSNPN, SVGIG (reference sequence). Between the trimmed V and J ends, which lost 3 bases and 0 bases, there was a span of 23 bases. The CDR3 consists of 19 residues. CDR3: CAWRPVVGIDMATNEKLFF. The CDR3 DNA reads as TGTGCCTGGAGGCCCGTTGTCGGGATAGACATGGCAACTAATGAAAAACTGTTTTTT.

The J gene is TRBJ1-3, the V gene TRBV7-9; D perhaps matches TRBD1 (5 bases). Germline lookup yields CDR1 SEHNR and CDR2 FQNEAQ (reference sequence). The CDR3 consists of 15 residues. V lost 4 bases and J lost 4, with 14 bases in between. The CDR3 loop is CASSSGQGEGNTIYF. CDR3 sequence (DNA): TGTGCCAGCAGCTCGGGTCAGGGTGAAGGAAACACCATATATTTT.

V is TRBV18 and J is TRBJ1-4; D perhaps matches TRBD1 (6 bases). CDR1 is KGHSH, CDR2 LQKENI, per germline. The ends were cut back, 0 bases at V and 5 bases at J, with 16 bases in the middle. The CDR3 contains 17 residues. The CDR3 coding sequence is TGTGCCAGCTCACCACCCATAAACAGGGAGGGGAATGAAAAACTGTTTTTT. As protein: CASSPPINREGNEKLFF.

A word on this clone: The germline gene is not matched at one end of the junction; a read error may be the cause. The chain is built from TRBV20-1 and TRBJ1-3, with D possibly being TRBD1 (5 bases). Per the germline V gene, CDR1 is DFQATT and CDR2 is SNEGSKA (reference sequence). The CDR3 length is 11 residues. CDR3 loop: CSVQGGNTIYF. Here the CDR3 DNA reads TGTAGTGTCCAGGGTGGAAACACCATATATTTT.

The chain links TRBV9 to TRBJ2-3, with TRBD2 as a possible D gene (6 bases). Germline values: CDR1 SGDLS, CDR2 YYNGEE. The CDR3 covers 13 residues. The V end was cut by 0 bases, the J end by 6 bases, with 8 bases between. Written as DNA, the CDR3 is TGTGCCAGCAGCGTAGGGGGGAGGGATACGCAGTATTTT. This sequence encodes CASSVGGRDTQYF.